Listed below are T cell receptor beta chains from one sample, sequenced in a study of cytomegalovirus exposure and HLA in healthy donors. Libraries were prepared by immunoSEQ multiplex PCR; TCRdb keeps only in-frame clonotypes and omits some of them. The table includes 170,000 or so clones, roughly 78% detected once. Input material: PBMCs. Receptors originate from a woman aged 50 to 60 in good health and CMV-seropositive. Each CDR3 is given with its conserved first and last residue. Fields, in order: clone size, V gene, D gene, J gene, CDR3 protein, CDR3 DNA. The D gene is left open where the match is weak. Not every row has a clone size; where given, it reads once, few, many or a size class.

NA	TRBV7-8	TRBD1	TRBJ2-5	CASRGIRGPETQYF	TGTGCCAGCAGGGGAATCAGGGGGCCAGAGACCCAGTACTTC
few	TRBV6-5	NA	TRBJ1-4	CAITRERGTNEKLFF	TGTGCCATTACCAGGGAAAGGGGCACTAATGAAAAACTGTTTTTT
NA	TRBV5-6	NA	TRBJ1-1	CASSLSGFGFTEAFF	TGTGCCAGCAGCTTGAGCGGATTCGGTTTCACTGAAGCTTTCTTT
NA	TRBV5-1	NA	TRBJ2-3	CASSLAGGSTDTQYF	TGCGCCAGCAGCTTGGCCGGAGGGAGCACAGATACGCAGTATTTT
NA	TRBV27	TRBD2	TRBJ2-1	CASSLDASGGYNEQFF	TGTGCCAGCAGTTTAGACGCTAGCGGGGGTTATAATGAGCAGTTCTTC
NA	TRBV4-1	NA	TRBJ2-3	CASSQGKGVGTDTQYF	TGCGCCAGCAGCCAAGGTAAAGGGGTTGGCACAGATACGCAGTATTTT
few	TRBV5-6	TRBD2	TRBJ2-7	CASSVGTSASYEQYF	TGTGCCAGCAGCGTCGGGACTAGCGCTTCCTACGAGCAGTACTTC
few	TRBV12-5	NA	TRBJ2-7	CASGSGLQGYEQYF	TGTGCTAGTGGTTCGGGACTGCAGGGATACGAGCAGTACTTC
NA	TRBV10-3	NA	TRBJ2-2	CAISGNRVFNTGELFF	TGTGCCATCAGTGGCAACAGAGTCTTTAACACCGGGGAGCTGTTTTTT
NA	TRBV13	NA	TRBJ2-3	CASSLRVGTDTQYF	TGTGCCAGCAGCTTACGGGTCGGGACAGATACGCAGTATTTT
NA	TRBV29-1	TRBD1	TRBJ1-2	CSVQGTGGYGYTF	TGCAGCGTTCAGGGGACAGGGGGTTATGGCTACACCTTC
NA	TRBV5-4	TRBD1	TRBJ2-7	CASSGGQDFYEQYF	TGTGCCAGCAGCGGGGGACAGGACTTCTACGAGCAGTACTTC
NA	TRBV7-2	NA	TRBJ2-3	CASSPYTDTQYF	TGTGCCAGCAGCCCCTACACAGATACGCAGTATTTT
NA	TRBV11-2	NA	TRBJ2-3	CASSLGLADTQYF	TGTGCCAGCAGCTTAGGGCTAGCAGATACGCAGTATTTT
once	TRBV7-9	TRBD2	TRBJ2-3	CASSLGKGTSGVIDTQYF	TGTGCCAGCAGCTTAGGGAAAGGGACTAGCGGAGTAATTGATACGCAGTATTTT
once	TRBV14	NA	TRBJ1-1	CASSPGQRGRNGKSTEAFF	TGTGCCAGCAGCCCCGGACAGAGGGGAAGAAACGGAAAGAGCACTGAAGCTTTCTTT
NA	TRBV4-1	TRBD2	TRBJ2-1	CASSRSGEYNEQFF	TGCGCCAGCAGCCGGAGCGGGGAGTACAATGAGCAGTTCTTC